This T cell receptor (beta chain) was sequenced during a study of T-cell memory formation after mild COVID-19. Overall study results and limits: CD8+ contracting clones occupied EMRA, while CD4+ ones occupied mainly CM and EM.

The CDR3 has 17 amino acids. Trimming took off 3 bases at V and 6 bases at J, with 23 bases between the two ends. TCRdb fed the 5' RACE reads into MiXCR, producing one record per CDR3 protein. The data hold around 450,000 distinct CDR3 sequences, with approximately 25% observed a single time. On this clonotype: What it binds is unknown.

The receptor comes from an adult woman who had mild COVID-19 (a few samples of this study predate the infection). Cell type and time point are not known. The chain uses TRBV12-3 or TRBV12-4 and TRBJ1-2; D remains ambiguous. The specimen was PBMCs or a T cell subset sorted from them (not recorded which). CDR3 sequence reads: CASSFTYSRGITDGYTF. CDR3 in DNA: TGTGCCAGCAGTTTTACATACTCGAGAGGGATCACCGATGGCTACACCTTC.